Following are 15 T cell receptor beta chains from one sample sequenced in a study of cytomegalovirus exposure and HLA in healthy donors. The PCR made use of 60 Vbeta and 13 Jbeta primers. Profiled with immunoSEQ multiplex PCR; TCRdb holds only in-frame clones, not every one. The sample includes 95,000 to 150,000 clones, under 90% of them seen just once. The sequencing sample was made of PBMCs. The receptors were gathered from a female donor in good health and CMV-seropositive.

The J gene is TRBJ1-5, the V gene TRBV7-2; D remains unclear. V lost 6 bases, J lost 7 bases, and 16 bases lay in between. CDR1 and CDR2 (germline): SGHTA, FQGNSA. CDR3 length: 14 amino acids. The CDR3 region has the DNA TGTGCCAGCAGTCATAATGAGGGCCGACAGCCCCAGCATTTT. Protein: CASSHNEGRQPQHF.

This clone has only a few counts. V is TRBV6-5 and J is TRBJ2-1; perhaps TRBD1 as D (5 bases). The CDR3 totals 14 residues. Trimming took 5 bases from V and 10 from J, leaving 18 bases between them. Per germline, CDR1 MNHEY and CDR2 SVGAGI. The DNA for the CDR3 is TGTGCCAGCAGTCAAAATTGGCAGGGCCGGGAGCAGTTCTTC. It codes for CASSQNWQGREQFF.

The chain recombines TRBV4-2 with TRBJ2-1; 11 bases align to TRBD2. Germline CDR1 is LGHNA and CDR2 is YNFKEQ. J gave up 7 bases and V 1 base, and 6 bases lay outside the gene matches. The CDR3 extends over 16 amino acids. CDR3 DNA sequence: TGTGCCAGCAGCCAAGTACTAGCGGGGGATCGTAATGAGCAGTTCTTC. It specifies CASSQVLAGDRNEQFF.

V gene TRBV7-8 combines with J gene TRBJ2-3; 8 bases are a match to TRBD2. This CDR3 spans 15 amino acids. The germline V gene has CDR1 SGHVS and CDR2 FQNEAQ. V shed 3 bases, J shed 7 bases, and the junction held 9 bases outside the gene matches. The CDR3 region has the DNA TGTGCCAGCAGCTTCGTGGCTAGCGGGTGGAATACGCAGTATTTT. This codes for CASSFVASGWNTQYF.

V is TRBV7-2 and J is TRBJ2-2; a possible D gene is TRBD2 (6 bases). Germline V lookup: CDR1 SGHTA, CDR2 FQGNSA. There are 15 residues in the CDR3. Trimming cost V 1 base and J 6 bases, with 12 bases left between them. The CDR3 sequence is CASSLGQTGAGELFF. In DNA form, the CDR3 reads TGTGCCAGCAGCTTAGGGCAGACGGGGGCCGGGGAGCTGTTTTTT.

The chain joins TRBV18 to TRBJ2-1; tentatively, D is TRBD2 (6 bases). The ends were cut back, 3 bases at V and 8 bases at J, with 17 bases in the middle. The CDR3 sequence is 15 residues long. CDR1 and CDR2 from the germline V gene are KGHSH and LQKENI. CDR3 residues: CASSPPGVLIHEQFF. The CDR3 DNA is TGTGCCAGCTCACCGCCGGGGGTTTTAATCCATGAGCAGTTCTTC.

V and J are TRBV30 and TRBJ1-1; TRBD1 is a possible D gene (5 bases). The CDR3 contains 15 residues. V gave up 0 bases and J gave up 1 base, with 12 bases separating them. Looked up from germline, CDR1 is GTSNPN and CDR2 is SVGIG (reference sequence). CDR3 amino acids: CAWSVPGGTNTEAFF. CDR3 nucleotides: TGTGCCTGGAGTGTACCGGGAGGGACGAACACTGAAGCTTTCTTT.

The chain is built from TRBV7-9 and TRBJ2-1; 10 bases map to TRBD1. The junction had 8 bases not matched to a gene; V was cut back by 7 bases and J by 8 bases. CDR1 SEHNR and CDR2 FQNEAQ come from the germline V gene (reference sequence). The CDR3 spans 14 residues. CDR3 region: CASNPGQGIHEQFF. DNA for the CDR3: TGTGCCAGCAACCCGGGACAGGGGATCCATGAGCAGTTCTTC.

The rearrangement uses TRBV4-1 and TRBJ1-1; D is possibly TRBD1 (5 bases). V lost 1 base to trimming and J lost 0 bases, with 12 bases between them. CDR3 length: 16 residues. Germline CDR1 MGHRA, CDR2 YSYEKL. Here the CDR3 reads CASSQVPGVLNTEAFF. The CDR3 DNA follows: TGCGCCAGCAGCCAAGTACCGGGGGTCTTGAACACTGAAGCTTTCTTT.

The CDR3 DNA follows: TGTGCCAGCAGCTCCGGACTAACCACCGGGGAGCTGTTTTTT. This translates into CASSSGLTTGELFF. This sequence joins TRBV11-3 and TRBJ2-2; D is perhaps TRBD2 (6 bases). This CDR3 spans 14 amino acids. V was shortened by 4 bases and J by 4 bases, with 10 bases between the two germline ends. Germline V gives CDR1 SGHNT, CDR2 YENEEA.

This chain joins TRBV11-3 and TRBJ2-2; tentatively, D is TRBD1 (6 bases). Germline-derived CDR1 and CDR2 are SGHNT and YENEEA. V was clipped by 10 bases and J by 3 bases, with 12 bases between them. This CDR3 region has 13 residues. The CDR3 bases are TGTGCCACCACCCCAGGGGACACCGGGGAGCTGTTTTTT. Encoded protein: CATTPGDTGELFF.

There are a few counts of this clone. The chain is built from TRBV9 and TRBJ1-1; D is unclear. CDR1 is SGDLS and CDR2 is YYNGEE in the germline V gene. This CDR3 is built from 13 residues. V lost 3 bases and J 3 bases, leaving 9 bases between the germline ends. This CDR3 is CASSGQTYTEAFF. For the CDR3, the DNA is TGTGCCAGCAGCGGACAAACTTACACTGAAGCTTTCTTT.

V usage is TRBV2 and J usage is TRBJ1-1, with D perhaps TRBD1 (6 bases). V dropped 0 bases and J dropped 4 bases, with 12 bases sitting between them. Germline assignment: CDR1 SNHLY and CDR2 FYNNEI. The CDR3 runs to 15 residues. The CDR3 here is CASSEARGRGTEAFF. The CDR3 region has the DNA TGTGCCAGCAGTGAAGCAAGGGGGAGGGGCACTGAAGCTTTCTTT.

This CDR3 is CASSYSYHGQAYEQYF. The CDR3 DNA reads as TGTGCCAGCAGTTACTCGTACCACGGACAGGCCTACGAGCAGTACTTC. The chain recombines TRBV6-5 with TRBJ2-7, with 7 bases identical to TRBD1. V shed 0 bases and J 2 bases; nucleotides not matched to a gene: 7. This CDR3 has 16 amino acids. Germline V CDR1 and CDR2: MNHEY, SVGAGI.

J is TRBJ2-1 and V is TRBV28, with TRBD2 matching over 12 bases. The ends lost 4 bases at V and 10 bases at J; junction bases unmatched: 2. The CDR3 contains 13 residues. CDR1 MDHEN and CDR2 SYDVKM come from the germline V gene. The CDR3 sequence: CASSWGTSGEQFF. The CDR3 DNA reads as TGTGCCAGCAGTTGGGGGACTAGCGGGGAGCAGTTCTTC.